What follows describes a single T cell receptor beta chain. The data are from a study of shared clonotypes between healthy human individuals. DNA at approximately 200 ng, 25,000 to 35,000 T cell genomes, went into sorted-subset replicate PCRs. Generated by immunoSEQ multiplex PCR, the TCRdb table keeps only in-frame clones and is missing some. The sample shows about 680,000 clones, 55% to 85% of them seen only once. CD4+ cells were split into CD45RA+ naive and CD45RA-negative memory subsets. This CDR3 has 16 amino acids. The germline CDR1 and CDR2 sequences are MDHEN and SYDVKM. Deletions cut 6 bases from V and 1 base from J, with 17 bases between.

This TCR derives from a woman in her thirties in good health. V usage is TRBV28 and J usage is TRBJ2-3, with D possibly called TRBD1 or TRBD2 (6 bases each). The sequencing sample was made of memory CD4+ T cells sorted from blood. As to subset: CD45RA-negative fraction. The CDR3 region is CASSYGGLRGTDTQYF. The CDR3 DNA reads as TGTGCCAGCAGCTACGGGGGCCTCCGTGGCACAGATACGCAGTATTTT. Full variable domain (remainder filled in from reference TRBV28 and TRBJ2-3): DVKVTQSSRYLVKRTGEKVFLECVQDMDHENMFWYRQDPGLGLRLIYFSYDVKMKEKGDIPEGYSVSREKKERFSLILESASTNQTSMYLCASSYGGLRGTDTQYFGPGTRLTVL.